The source of this T cell receptor beta chain is a study of control samples from healthy donors and cancer patients. Germline V lookup: CDR1 SGDLS, CDR2 YYNGEE. Trimming left V 3 bases short and J 2 bases short, with 6 bases between. This CDR3 comprises 14 residues. Assay used: immunoSEQ multiplex PCR; TCRdb lists only in-frame clones, some missing. This table has 74,000 or so clones, approximately 91% appearing once. This TCR was recovered from a man aged 45-60 years in good health. Sequenced input: blood. This chain uses TRBV9 with TRBJ1-6; D remains ambiguous. The CDR3 coding sequence is TGTGCCAGCAGCGGACGGCCCTATAATTCACCCCTCCACTTT. Protein: CASSGRPYNSPLHF.